The 28 T cell receptor beta chains below come from one sample, sequenced in a study of CD8+ T cells in alopecia areata. Sequencing relied on a cDNA template that was reverse transcribed from extracted RNA. Some clones are missing from TCRdb's copy, which holds only in-frame ones; the method was immunoSEQ multiplex PCR. The profile covers under 150,000 clones, with 82% appearing a single time and roughly 25% taken by the ten largest. Treatment in this sample: oral pan-JAK inhibitor, 5-10 mg twice daily. The starting material was CD8+ T cells sorted from blood, obtained at week 4, from a patient treated with tofacitinib. The receptors come from a human donor with alopecia areata.

The rearrangement uses TRBV6-1 and TRBJ2-5, with TRBD1 identical over 7 bases. V trimming: 6 bases; J trimming: 1 base; junction bases outside the gene matches: 5. The CDR3 loop spans 14 amino acids. Germline lookup yields CDR1 MNHNS and CDR2 SASEGT. CDR3 protein: CASRGPGGQETQYF. In DNA form, the CDR3 reads TGTGCCAGCAGGGGACCAGGGGGCCAAGAGACCCAGTACTTC.

The V call is TRBV7-6, the J call TRBJ2-1; 11 bases are a match to TRBD1. The germline V gene has CDR1 SGHVS and CDR2 FNYEAQ. The CDR3 totals 16 residues. Unmatched junction bases numbered 5, after V lost 0 bases and J lost 7 bases. In DNA, the CDR3 is TGTGCCAGCAGCTTAGCCCGGACAGGGGGCTGGAATGAGCAGTTCTTC. Amino acid sequence: CASSLARTGGWNEQFF.

The chain joins TRBV4-2 to TRBJ2-7, with D possibly TRBD1 on 5 matching bases. The ends were cut back, 1 base at V and 4 bases at J, with 11 bases in the middle. CDR1 is LGHNA, CDR2 YNFKEQ, per germline. The CDR3 runs to 14 residues. The CDR3 here is CASSQVGPPYEQYF. Here the CDR3 DNA reads TGTGCCAGCAGCCAAGTGGGGCCCCCATACGAGCAGTACTTC.

The chain joins TRBV21-1 to TRBJ2-5; TRBD1, the D gene given by the table, was not confirmed from the DNA. TRBV21-1 is a pseudogene segment. The length of the CDR3 is 13 residues. CDR3 loop: CASSGAGVETQYF. CDR3 nucleotides: TGTGCCAGCAGCGGGGCAGGGGTGGAGACCCAGTACTTC.

The chain links TRBV9 to TRBJ2-7; D perhaps matches TRBD1 (5 bases). The germline CDR1 and CDR2 sequences are SGDLS and YYNGEE. This CDR3 is built from 14 residues. Trimming pared 0 bases from V and 4 bases from J, leaving 11 bases between. CDR3 DNA sequence: TGTGCCAGCAGCGTAGAACCCACAGGATACGAGCAGTACTTC. This translates into CASSVEPTGYEQYF.

V and J are TRBV29-1 and TRBJ2-1; no clear D. CDR1 and CDR2 (germline): SQVTM, ANQGSEA. The CDR3 runs 13 residues. Between the trimmed V and J ends, which lost 0 bases and 5 bases, there was a span of 8 bases. CDR3 nucleotide sequence: TGCAGCGTTGAAGATCGGCAAGACAATGAGCAGTTCTTC. This encodes CSVEDRQDNEQFF.

The rearrangement joins TRBV4-3 to TRBJ2-3, with a tentative D call TRBD1 (5 bases). V gave up 0 bases and J gave up 0 bases, with 13 bases separating them. Germline V gives CDR1 LGHNA, CDR2 YSLEER. The CDR3 sequence is 17 residues long. The CDR3 DNA reads TGCGCCAGCAGCCAAGACAGGGCCGTAGTCAGCACAGATACGCAGTATTTT. Protein: CASSQDRAVVSTDTQYF.

The genes are TRBV4-1 and TRBJ2-7; TRBD1 matches 9 bases. The trim removed 4 bases at V and 2 bases at J, leaving 9 bases unmatched. Germline V gene data show CDR1 as MGHRA and CDR2 as YSYEKL. The CDR3 is 16 residues long. CDR3 protein: CASSPKGDRATYEQYF. In DNA form, the CDR3 reads TGCGCCAGCAGCCCTAAGGGGGACAGGGCCACCTACGAGCAGTACTTC.

This clone turned up a few times. The chain has TRBV11-2 and TRBJ2-7, with D perhaps matching TRBD2 (5 bases). The CDR3 is 13 residues long. Germline CDR1 reads SGHAT; CDR2 reads FQNNGV. V was cut by 5 bases and J by 1 base, with 9 bases left in between. The DNA of the CDR3 is TGTGCCAGCAGCCATGGACTTTCCTACGAGCAGTACTTC. Amino acid sequence: CASSHGLSYEQYF.

The chain is built from TRBV13 and TRBJ2-3; D possibly corresponds to TRBD2 (6 bases). The CDR3 covers 13 residues. V was trimmed by 5 bases and J by 2 bases, leaving 8 bases between them. Germline V gives CDR1 PRHDT, CDR2 FYEKMQ (reference sequence). DNA of the CDR3: TGTGCCAGCAGCGGACTATTCACAGATACGCAGTATTTT. Translating it yields CASSGLFTDTQYF.

The chain is built from TRBV4-1 and TRBJ2-7, with no clear D. V dropped 0 bases and J dropped 5 bases, with 14 bases sitting between them. The CDR3 runs 15 residues. The germline V gene has CDR1 MGHRA and CDR2 YSYEKL. The CDR3 is CASSQDPSSVDEQYF. Here the CDR3 DNA reads TGCGCCAGCAGCCAAGATCCATCCTCCGTGGACGAGCAGTACTTC.

V is TRBV7-8 and J is TRBJ2-5, with 9 positions matching TRBD2. The CDR3 has 14 residues. Trimming took 7 bases from V and 5 from J; bases not matched to a gene: 8. Germline V gene lookup returns CDR1 SGHVS and CDR2 FQNEAQ. CDR3 coding DNA: TGTGCCAGCAAACCAGCGGGGGGTCGGGAGACCCAGTACTTC. This translates into CASKPAGGRETQYF.

This sequence joins TRBV7-9 and TRBJ2-1; 7 bases match TRBD2. Germline CDR1 is SEHNR and CDR2 is FQNEAQ (reference sequence). The CDR3 sequence is 15 residues long. After removal of 5 bases from V and 7 bases from J, the junction contained 11 bases not matched to a gene. The CDR3 is CASSQVLTSNNEQFF. In nucleotides, the CDR3 is TGTGCCAGCAGCCAGGTTTTGACTAGCAATAATGAGCAGTTCTTC.

V gene TRBV5-1 combines with J gene TRBJ2-7, with TRBD1 matching over 8 bases. J lost 7 bases, V lost 4 bases, and 10 bases had no gene match. Looked up from germline, CDR1 is SGHRS and CDR2 is YFSETQ. The CDR3 is 14 residues long. For the CDR3, the DNA is TGCGCCAGCAGCGACCGACAGGGGCTAAGGGAGCAGTACTTC. Translating it yields CASSDRQGLREQYF.

The chain recombines TRBV16 with TRBJ1-2, with 7 positions matching TRBD1. V lost 4 bases to trimming and J lost 3 bases; unmatched junction nucleotides: 11. The V gene's germline CDR1 is KGHSY and CDR2 FQNENV. The CDR3 contains 16 residues. CDR3 residues: CASSLAATGTYYGYTF. CDR3 sequence (DNA): TGTGCCAGCAGCCTCGCAGCGACAGGGACCTACTATGGCTACACCTTC. Together with reference TRBV16 and TRBJ1-2, the CDR3 gives the full variable domain: GEEVAQTPKHLVRGEGQKAKLYCAPIKGHSYVFWYQQVLKNEFKFLISFQNENVFDETGMPKERFSAKCLPNSPCSLEIQATKLEDSAVYFCASSLAATGTYYGYTFGSGTRLTVV.

The chain combines TRBV2 with TRBJ2-1; D call uncertain. V was trimmed by 4 bases and J by 8 bases, leaving 12 bases between them. The CDR3 runs 13 residues. Germline loops: CDR1 SNHLY, CDR2 FYNNEI. CDR3: CASSGGFRDEQFF. The CDR3 region has the DNA TGTGCCAGCAGTGGTGGGTTTCGGGATGAGCAGTTCTTC.

There are a few counts of this clone. The rearrangement links TRBV29-1 to TRBJ2-2, with 9 positions matching TRBD1. This CDR3 is 14 amino acids long. CDR1 and CDR2 from the germline V gene are SQVTM and ANQGSEA. The V and J ends lost 4 bases and 2 bases, in that order; junction bases with no gene match: 2. The CDR3 nucleotides are TGCAGCGTTGGGGACAGGGTTAACACCGGGGAGCTGTTTTTT. Translation: CSVGDRVNTGELFF.

The chain employs TRBV5-6 and TRBJ2-7; 8 bases match TRBD1. The V gene end was trimmed by 3 bases and the J gene end by 2 bases; junction bases not matched to a gene: 4. This CDR3 is built from 14 residues. Per the germline V gene, CDR1 is SGHDT and CDR2 is YYEEEE. The CDR3 DNA is TGTGCCAGCAGCTGGGACAGGCAAGCCTACGAGCAGTACTTC. Its translation: CASSWDRQAYEQYF.

The chain is built from TRBV27 and TRBJ2-1; D unclear. The germline V gene has CDR1 MNHEY and CDR2 SMNVEV (reference sequence). The CDR3 totals 14 residues. V gave up 3 bases and J gave up 10 bases, with 16 bases separating them. The CDR3 nucleotides read TGTGCCAGCAGTTTTTCAGATTTATGGGTCGAGCAGTTCTTC. Residues: CASSFSDLWVEQFF.

This clone occurred a few times. The chain uses TRBV19 and TRBJ2-2; D is uncertain. The V end was cut by 9 bases, the J end by 7 bases, with 15 bases between. The CDR3 is 13 amino acids. CDR1 and CDR2 (germline): LNHDA, SQIVND (reference sequence). In DNA form, the CDR3 reads TGTGCCAGCCCTTATCAATCAATCGGGGAGCTGTTTTTT. Protein sequence: CASPYQSIGELFF. The variable domain in full, completed from reference TRBV19 and TRBJ2-2, reads DGGITQSPKYLFRKEGQNVTLSCEQNLNHDAMYWYRQDPGQGLRLIYYSQIVNDFQKGDIAEGYSVSREKKESFPLTVTSAQKNPTAFYLCASPYQSIGELFFGEGSRLTVL.

The rearrangement links TRBV5-1 to TRBJ2-3; TRBD2 might be the D (6 bases). In germline, CDR1 is SGHRS, CDR2 YFSETQ. V was trimmed by 4 bases and J by 2 bases, leaving 11 bases between them. The CDR3 has 14 residues. The CDR3 region is CASSPGDNTDTQYF. The CDR3 DNA reads as TGCGCCAGCAGCCCGGGGGATAACACAGATACGCAGTATTTT.

V gene TRBV10-3 combines with J gene TRBJ2-7; 9 nucleotides align to TRBD1. This CDR3 comprises 14 residues. With V trimmed by 3 bases and J by 3 bases, 3 bases remained unmatched. Germline V lookup: CDR1 ENHRY, CDR2 SYGVKD. The CDR3 sequence is CAISDGTGFYEQYF. DNA for the CDR3: TGTGCCATCAGTGATGGGACAGGGTTCTACGAGCAGTACTTC.

This chain connects TRBV4-3 to TRBJ2-7; D is unresolved. V lost 2 bases, J lost 4 bases, and 9 bases lay in between. The CDR3 runs 13 residues. From germline, CDR1 is LGHNA and CDR2 YSLEER. CDR3 protein: CASSQTFGYEQYF. CDR3 nucleotides: TGCGCCAGCAGCCAAACCTTCGGGTACGAGCAGTACTTC.

The J gene is TRBJ2-2, the V gene TRBV6-5; perhaps TRBD1 as D (6 bases). Trimming removed 0 bases from V and 3 bases from J, with 11 bases in between. The CDR3 loop spans 16 amino acids. Germline V gene sequence: CDR1 MNHEY, CDR2 SVGAGI. CDR3 coding DNA: TGTGCCAGCAGTTACTCCGGACAGATAGACACCGGGGAGCTGTTTTTT. Encoded protein: CASSYSGQIDTGELFF.

V is TRBV7-9 and J is TRBJ2-3, with D hard to call. Trimming took 0 bases from V and 2 from J, leaving 12 bases between them. Germline CDR1 reads SEHNR; CDR2 reads FQNEAQ (reference sequence). This CDR3 spans 16 amino acids. Here the CDR3 reads CASSLAPLGATDTQYF. Here the CDR3 DNA reads TGTGCCAGCAGCTTAGCCCCATTAGGAGCCACAGATACGCAGTATTTT. Together with reference TRBV7-9 and TRBJ2-3, the CDR3 gives the full variable domain: DTGVSQNPRHKITKRGQNVTFRCDPISEHNRLYWYRQTLGQGPEFLTYFQNEAQLEKSRLLSDRFSAERPKGSFSTLEIQRTEQGDSAMYLCASSLAPLGATDTQYFGPGTRLTVL.

J is TRBJ2-2 and V is TRBV4-1; D is possibly TRBD1 or TRBD2 (6 bases each). The CDR3 spans 14 residues. CDR1 and CDR2 from the germline V gene are MGHRA and YSYEKL. Trimming shortened V by 6 bases and J by 1 base, and 9 bases separated the two germline ends. CDR3 DNA sequence: TGCGCCAGCAGTCGGGGGCAGAACACCGGGGAGCTGTTTTTT. Translated, it gives CASSRGQNTGELFF.

This chain joins TRBV2 and TRBJ1-3; no definite D call. This CDR3 spans 17 amino acids. V gave up 7 bases and J gave up 4 bases, with 23 bases separating them. The germline gives CDR1 SNHLY, CDR2 FYNNEI. The CDR3 coding sequence is TGTGCCAGCATTTCCCCACTGCGGACGCCGGTCGGAAACACCATATATTTT. Protein sequence: CASISPLRTPVGNTIYF.

V usage is TRBV4-2 and J usage is TRBJ1-5, with D unresolved. The V gene's germline CDR1 is LGHNA and CDR2 YNFKEQ. Trimming pared 4 bases from V and 7 bases from J, leaving 14 bases between. This CDR3 is 14 amino acids long. The CDR3 is CASSPSPGRQPQHF. As DNA, the CDR3 is TGTGCCAGCAGCCCCTCACCCGGACGCCAGCCCCAGCATTTT.